This record covers a single T cell receptor (beta chain). This clone is a singleton in its sample. Its antigen has not been determined. Per-base quality was not reported, and no clone a single base away is much larger than it. This sample's time point label indicates: baseline, week 1 (first vaccination visit). In the paper's terms, the treatment or condition label means: pre-vaccination baseline after standard-of-care therapy. The donors had newly diagnosed IDH1-mutant astrocytomas of WHO grade 3 or 4 that showed loss of nuclear ATRX. The samples were drawn from NOA16, a multicentre, single-arm, open-label phase I trial in Germany that tested a mutant IDH1 peptide vaccine in humans for the first time. Blood drawn at visit V03 was used as the baseline sample for immunogenicity testing. Genomic DNA for TCRB sequencing was extracted from EDTA blood using the DNeasy Blood and Tissue Kit. This entry belongs to a study of a mutant IDH1 vaccine in newly diagnosed glioma (dated by TCRdb to the early 2020s). Context from the whole study: Of the roughly 30 treated patients, 62.5% were male and around 40% were female, and a mean age of around 40 years was recorded. Prior to enrollment, patients had been given standard therapy consisting of radiotherapy alone, temozolomide alone, or radiochemotherapy with temozolomide, with the combination given to most patients. Peripheral blood was collected at six visits: V03 (baseline), V05, V07, V10, V12 and V13. Longitudinal TCRB deep sequencing was performed for roughly 24 treated patients wherever samples were available for exploratory analyses. The investigation overall reported the following: Immune responses induced by the vaccine were seen in 90% to 95% of patients across multiple MHC alleles. Pseudoprogression seemed to be unrelated to changes in the top peripheral T cell clonotypes found by TCRB sequencing. According to the authors, sample limitations meant that analyses of patient blood samples could not be reproduced. Availability determined which PBMC samples were chosen for TCRB deep sequencing.

Preparation of the library involved the immunoSEQ multiplex PCR assay. Rearranged TCR beta chain sequences were amplified using the hsTCRB Kit according to the manufacturer's protocol. TCRB libraries were sequenced on an Illumina MiSeq. Turning to the authors' computational methods: The proprietary platform of the kit vendor was used for demultiplexing, trimming and gene mapping. Not all clones reach the TCRdb copy of this immuneACCESS table, which keeps in-frame sequences only. Checked studies attribute under half of the gap to unresolved V genes and leave the rest unexplained. V and J calls and clone size are given by that table; D and trimming were obtained from the DNA. The sample table shows 40,000 or so clones, and more than 90% are seen once. The ten top clones hold 18% of the sample. Material: PBMCs, obtained from a glioma patient treated with radiotherapy, temozolomide or both. The clonotype was recovered from a man aged 18 to 30 with glioma.

The DNA is as follows: TGTGCCAGCAGCTTGCCGGGACGTCAGGAGACCCAGTACTTC. It specifies CASSLPGRQETQYF. The chain employs TRBV5-6 and TRBJ2-5; the D segment is perhaps TRBD1 or TRBD2, each sharing 5 matched bases. The junction carries 12 bases between V and J, which are trimmed by 1 base and 5 bases respectively. The germline V gene specifies SGHDT as CDR1 and YYEEEE as CDR2. The cysteine opens and the phenylalanine closes a CDR3 of 14 amino acids. CDR3 DNA only is kept here, 42 bases in frame from base 1.